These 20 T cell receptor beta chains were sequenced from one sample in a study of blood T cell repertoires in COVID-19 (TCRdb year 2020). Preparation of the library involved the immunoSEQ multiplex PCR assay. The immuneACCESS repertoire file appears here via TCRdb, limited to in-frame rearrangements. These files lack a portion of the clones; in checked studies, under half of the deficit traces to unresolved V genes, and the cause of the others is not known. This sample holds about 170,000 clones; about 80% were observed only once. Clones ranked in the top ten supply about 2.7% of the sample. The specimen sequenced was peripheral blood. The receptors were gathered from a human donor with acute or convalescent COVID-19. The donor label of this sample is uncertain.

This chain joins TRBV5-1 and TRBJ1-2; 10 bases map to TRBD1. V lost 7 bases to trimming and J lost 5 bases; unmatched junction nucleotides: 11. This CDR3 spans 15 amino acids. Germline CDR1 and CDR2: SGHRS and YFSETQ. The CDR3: CASSPSQGQGYGYTF. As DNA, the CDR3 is TGCGCCAGCTCCCCTTCTCAGGGACAGGGGTATGGCTACACCTTC.

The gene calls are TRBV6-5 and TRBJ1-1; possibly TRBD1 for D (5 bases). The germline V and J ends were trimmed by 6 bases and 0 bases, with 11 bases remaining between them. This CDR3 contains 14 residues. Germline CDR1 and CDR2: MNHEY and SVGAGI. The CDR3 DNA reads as TGTGCCAGCAGAGCGACAGAAATGAACACTGAAGCTTTCTTT. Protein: CASRATEMNTEAFF.

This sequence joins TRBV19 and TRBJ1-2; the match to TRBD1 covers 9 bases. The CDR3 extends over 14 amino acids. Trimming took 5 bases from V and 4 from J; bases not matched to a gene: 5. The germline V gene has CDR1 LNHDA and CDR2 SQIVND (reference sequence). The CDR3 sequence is CASSYLGQGYGYTF. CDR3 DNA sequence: TGTGCCAGTAGTTACCTGGGACAGGGCTATGGCTACACCTTC.

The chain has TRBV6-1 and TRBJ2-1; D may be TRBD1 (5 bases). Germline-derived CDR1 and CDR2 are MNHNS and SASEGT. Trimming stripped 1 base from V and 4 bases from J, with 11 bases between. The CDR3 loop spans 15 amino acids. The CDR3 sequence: CASSEEGHGYNEQFF. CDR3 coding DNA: TGTGCCAGCAGTGAAGAGGGGCATGGGTACAATGAGCAGTTCTTC.

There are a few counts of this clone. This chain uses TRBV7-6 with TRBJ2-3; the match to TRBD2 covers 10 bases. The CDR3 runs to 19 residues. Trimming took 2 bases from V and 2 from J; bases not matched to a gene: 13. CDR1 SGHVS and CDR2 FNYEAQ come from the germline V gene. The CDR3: CASSLKVYGLAVTTDTQYF. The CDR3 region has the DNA TGTGCCAGCAGCTTAAAGGTATATGGACTAGCGGTAACCACAGATACGCAGTATTTT.

The CDR3 DNA sequence: TGTGCCAGCCAGCAACTAGTGAACAATGAGCAGTTCTTC. It encodes CASQQLVNNEQFF. The J gene is TRBJ2-1, the V gene TRBV27; possibly TRBD2 for D (5 bases). Germline values: CDR1 MNHEY, CDR2 SMNVEV (reference sequence). Deletions cut 8 bases from V and 5 bases from J, with 13 bases between. This CDR3 is built from 13 residues.

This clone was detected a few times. The CDR3 loop is CASSESGRQETQYF. Here the CDR3 DNA reads TGTGCCAGCAGTGAATCGGGTAGGCAAGAGACCCAGTACTTC. V and J are TRBV6-1 and TRBJ2-5; D uncertain. CDR1 is MNHNS and CDR2 is SASEGT in the germline V gene. Trimming shortened V by 2 bases and J by 2 bases, and 9 bases separated the two germline ends. CDR3 size: 14 residues.

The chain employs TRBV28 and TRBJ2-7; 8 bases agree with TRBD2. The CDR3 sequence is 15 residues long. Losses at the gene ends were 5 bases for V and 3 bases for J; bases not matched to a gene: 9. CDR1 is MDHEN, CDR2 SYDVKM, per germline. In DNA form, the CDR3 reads TGTGCCAGCAGTCGGGGGGGGGCCTCGAGCTACGAGCAGTACTTC. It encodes CASSRGGASSYEQYF.

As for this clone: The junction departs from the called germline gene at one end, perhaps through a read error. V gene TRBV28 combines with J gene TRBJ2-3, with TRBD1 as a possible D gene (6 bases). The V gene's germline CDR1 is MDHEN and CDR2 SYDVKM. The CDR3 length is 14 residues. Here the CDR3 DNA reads TGTGCCAGCAGCCTACTACAGGGAAGGGGTTTCTTTGAGTTT. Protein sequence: CASSLLQGRGFFEF.

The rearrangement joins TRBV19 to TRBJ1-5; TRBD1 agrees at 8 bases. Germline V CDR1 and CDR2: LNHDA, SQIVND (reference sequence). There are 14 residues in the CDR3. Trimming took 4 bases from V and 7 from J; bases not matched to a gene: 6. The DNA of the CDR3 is TGTGCCAGTAGTAAGCAGGGGGCTGGACAGCCCCAGCATTTT. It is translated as CASSKQGAGQPQHF.

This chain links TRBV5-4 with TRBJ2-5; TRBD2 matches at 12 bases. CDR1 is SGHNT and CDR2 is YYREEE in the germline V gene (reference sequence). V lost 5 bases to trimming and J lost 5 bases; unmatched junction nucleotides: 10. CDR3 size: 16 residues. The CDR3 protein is CASSQGLAGQRETQYF. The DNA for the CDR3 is TGTGCCAGCAGTCAGGGACTAGCGGGTCAACGGGAGACCCAGTACTTC. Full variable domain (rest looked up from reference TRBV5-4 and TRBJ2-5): ETGVTQSPTHLIKTRGQQVTLRCSSQSGHNTVSWYQQALGQGPQFIFQYYREEENGRGNFPPRFSGLQFPNYSSELNVNALELDDSALYLCASSQGLAGQRETQYFGPGTRLLVL.

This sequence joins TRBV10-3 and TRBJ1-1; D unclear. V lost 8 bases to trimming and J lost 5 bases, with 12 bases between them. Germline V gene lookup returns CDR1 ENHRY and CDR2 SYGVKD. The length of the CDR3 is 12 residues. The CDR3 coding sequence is TGTGCCATCCGGGGAGAACCGACTGAAGCTTTCTTT. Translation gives CAIRGEPTEAFF.

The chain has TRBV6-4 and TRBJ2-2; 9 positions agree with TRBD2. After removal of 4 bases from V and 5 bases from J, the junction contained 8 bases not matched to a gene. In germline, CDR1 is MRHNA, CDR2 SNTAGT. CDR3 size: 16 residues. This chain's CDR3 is CASSARLAGKTGELFF. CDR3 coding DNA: TGTGCCAGCAGTGCTCGTCTAGCGGGGAAAACCGGGGAGCTGTTTTTT.

This chain's CDR3 is CASIPIDRSNYGYTF. Here the CDR3 DNA reads TGTGCCAGCATCCCAATAGACAGATCTAACTATGGCTACACCTTC. V usage is TRBV6-6 and J usage is TRBJ1-2; tentatively, D is TRBD1 (5 bases). The CDR3 extends over 15 amino acids. The V end lost 7 bases, the J end lost 0 bases, and 15 bases lay between the germline ends. Per the germline V gene, CDR1 is MNHNY and CDR2 is SVGAGI (reference sequence).

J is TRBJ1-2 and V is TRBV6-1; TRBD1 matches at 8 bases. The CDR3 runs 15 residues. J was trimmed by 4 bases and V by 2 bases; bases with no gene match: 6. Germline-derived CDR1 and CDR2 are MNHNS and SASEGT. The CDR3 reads CASSELGQERYGYTF. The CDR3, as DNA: TGTGCCAGCAGTGAACTGGGACAGGAACGCTATGGCTACACCTTC.

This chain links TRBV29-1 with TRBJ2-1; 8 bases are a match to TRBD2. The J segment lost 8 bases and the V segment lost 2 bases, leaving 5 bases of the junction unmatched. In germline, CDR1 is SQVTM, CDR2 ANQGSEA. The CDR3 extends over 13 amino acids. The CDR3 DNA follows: TGCAGCGTTGAACGGCTAGCGGGCGATGAGCAGTTCTTC. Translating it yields CSVERLAGDEQFF.

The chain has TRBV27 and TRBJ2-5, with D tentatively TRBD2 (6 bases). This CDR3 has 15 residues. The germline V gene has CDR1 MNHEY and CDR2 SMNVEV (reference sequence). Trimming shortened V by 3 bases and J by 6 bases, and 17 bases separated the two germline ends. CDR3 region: CASSLTPRDLKTQYF. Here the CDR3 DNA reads TGTGCCAGCAGTTTGACTCCACGGGACTTAAAGACCCAGTACTTC.

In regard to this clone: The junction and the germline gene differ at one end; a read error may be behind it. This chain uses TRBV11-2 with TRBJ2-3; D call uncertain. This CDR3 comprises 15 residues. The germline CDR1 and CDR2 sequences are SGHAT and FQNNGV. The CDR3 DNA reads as TGTGCCAGCAACTTAGTAGACGGAGGCACAGATACGCAGTATTTT. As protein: CASNLVDGGTDTQYF.

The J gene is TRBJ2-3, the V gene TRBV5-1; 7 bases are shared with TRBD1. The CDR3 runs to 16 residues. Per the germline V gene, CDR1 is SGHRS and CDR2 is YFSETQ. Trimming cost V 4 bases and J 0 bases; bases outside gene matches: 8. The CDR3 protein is CASSEGQPLSTDTQYF. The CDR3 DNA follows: TGCGCCAGCAGCGAGGGACAGCCGCTAAGCACAGATACGCAGTATTTT.

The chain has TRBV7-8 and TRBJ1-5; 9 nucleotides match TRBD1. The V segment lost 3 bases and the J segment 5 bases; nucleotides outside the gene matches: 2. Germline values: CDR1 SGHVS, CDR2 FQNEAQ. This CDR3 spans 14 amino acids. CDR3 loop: CASSFGTGYQPQHF. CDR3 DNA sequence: TGTGCCAGCAGCTTTGGGACAGGGTATCAGCCCCAGCATTTT.